This is a list of T cell receptor beta chains from one sample in a study of T cell responses to AZD1222 COVID-19 vaccine. Sequencing was performed with immunoSEQ multiplex PCR; in TCRdb, only in-frame clones are kept and a portion is missing. The table includes roughly 53,000 clones, more than 80% detected once. The starting material was peripheral blood, obtained on day 0 of MenACWY control vaccination. The source of these receptors is an adult in good health. Each CDR3 is given with its conserved first and last residue. A D gene is named only where the DNA matches it firmly. Size is stated for part of the rows, as once, few or many counts, or as a class when the clone is expanded.

>TRBJ2-1|TRBV11-3|.|.
TGTGCCAGCAGCTTAGGCACTAGCTCCTACAATGAGCAGTTCTTC
CASSLGTSSYNEQFF
>TRBJ2-3|TRBV28|once|.
TGTGCCAGCAGTTGGAATACTCCGGGGTTAGATACGCAGTATTTT
CASSWNTPGLDTQYF
>TRBJ1-5|TRBV30|.|TRBD1
TGTGCCTGGAGTGTGACAGGGGTCCAGCCCCAGCATTTT
CAWSVTGVQPQHF
>TRBJ1-2|TRBV2|.|.
TGTGCCAGCAGTGAAGCACCCGGTCCCAACGGCTACACCTTC
CASSEAPGPNGYTF
>TRBJ2-7|TRBV11-1|.|.
TGTGCCAGCAGTACTCAACAGGGTTTGCTACGCGAGCAGTACTTC
CASSTQQGLLREQYF
>TRBJ2-7|TRBV7-2|.|.
TGTGCCAGCAGCCAAGGCCCCCCTAGGACCGAGCAGTACTTC
CASSQGPPRTEQYF
>TRBJ2-5|TRBV9|.|.
TGTGCCAGCAGCGATGCAGCGTGGGGGGAGACCCAGTACTTC
CASSDAAWGETQYF
>TRBJ2-1|TRBV2|few|TRBD2
TGTGCCAGCAAAGGGCTAGCGGGAGGGAATGAGCAGTTCTTC
CASKGLAGGNEQFF
>TRBJ1-5|TRBV28|.|.
TGTGCCAGCAGCCAGGCGGTGGGGAGCAATCAGCCCCAGCATTTT
CASSQAVGSNQPQHF
>TRBJ2-4|TRBV6-2/TRBV6-3|.|TRBD1
TGTGCCAGCAGTGCAGGGACAGAGCTAGCCAAAAACATTCAGTACTTC
CASSAGTELAKNIQYF
>TRBJ1-6|TRBV7-8|.|TRBD1
TGTGCCAGCAGCTTAAGGGGGCTTCAGAATTCACCCCTCCACTTT
CASSLRGLQNSPLHF
>TRBJ2-5|TRBV6-5|once|.
TGTGCCAGCAGTTCGGTGGCAGGGCGTATCCAGTACTTC
CASSSVAGRIQYF
>TRBJ1-5|TRBV19|.|.
TGTGCCAGTAGTCTTGGCAGGTTAAGCAATCAGCCCCAGCATTTT
CASSLGRLSNQPQHF
>TRBJ2-4|TRBV5-5|.|TRBD2
TGTGCCACCCCATGGGAGGGGTCTCTAGCCAAAAACATTCAGTACTTC
CATPWEGSLAKNIQYF
>TRBJ2-3|TRBV6-2/TRBV6-3|.|TRBD1
TGTGCCAGCAGTCCACAGGGGACGATTGTAACAGATACGCAGTATTTT
CASSPQGTIVTDTQYF
>TRBJ1-5|TRBV19|.|.
TGTGCCAGTGGATCGAGACAGCTGGGCAATCAGCCCCAGCATTTT
CASGSRQLGNQPQHF
>TRBJ2-3|TRBV9|.|TRBD2
TGTGCCAGCAGCGCCAGACTAGCGGGAGGCGCGGATACGCAGTATTTT
CASSARLAGGADTQYF
>TRBJ1-2|TRBV7-9|.|.
TGTGCCAGCAGCTTAGGTGGCGATGGCTACACCTTC
CASSLGGDGYTF
>TRBJ2-5|TRBV10-1|.|TRBD1
TGCGCCAGCAGTGAGTCTCAGGGGGCGTTGGAGACCCAGTACTTC
CASSESQGALETQYF
>TRBJ1-2|TRBV7-2|once|.
TGTGCCAGCAGCTTAGGGGAGTATGGCTACACCTTC
CASSLGEYGYTF
>TRBJ1-5|TRBV2|.|.
TGTGCCAGCAGTGATTTCGGGGGGCTTCAGCCCCAGCATTTT
CASSDFGGLQPQHF
>TRBJ2-7|TRBV5-1|.|.
TGCGCCAGCAGCTTGGCGGCTAGAGTCGGCGAGCAGTACTTC
CASSLAARVGEQYF
>TRBJ2-1|TRBV7-8|.|.
TGTGCCAGCAGCCAGACTATCCCCGGGAATGAGCAGTTCTTC
CASSQTIPGNEQFF
>TRBJ1-6|TRBV30|.|.
TGTGCCTGGAGTGTACTTGCAGGGGAATCACCCCTCCACTTT
CAWSVLAGESPLHF
>TRBJ2-3|TRBV6-1|.|TRBD2
TGTGCCAGCAGTGAAGCGCTAGCGGGAGCAGATACGCAGTATTTT
CASSEALAGADTQYF
>TRBJ1-4|TRBV5-1|.|.
TGCGCCAGCAGCACCGGGACCGAGGGGGAAAAACTGTTTTTT
CASSTGTEGEKLFF
>TRBJ2-1|TRBV3-1/TRBV3-2|.|.
TGTGCCAGCAGTCGAGGGAGCTCCTACAATGAGCAGTTCTTC
CASSRGSSYNEQFF
>TRBJ1-2|TRBV4-2|.|.
TGTGCCAGCAGCCAGACGAGCGGCTACACCTTC
CASSQTSGYTF
>TRBJ2-7|TRBV29-1|few|.
TGCAGCGTTGAAGGTAGGGGGACGGGAGGAAAAGAGCAGTACTTC
CSVEGRGTGGKEQYF
>TRBJ2-3|TRBV7-9|few|TRBD1
TGTGCCAGCAGCTTGGACAGGGAATTTACAGATACGCAGTATTTT
CASSLDREFTDTQYF
>TRBJ2-7|TRBV7-9|.|TRBD2
TGTGCCAGCAGCTTAAGTGGACTAGCGGACGAGCAGTACTTC
CASSLSGLADEQYF
>TRBJ2-7|TRBV25-1|.|.
TGTGCCAGCAGTGAATCCTACGAGCAGTACTTC
CASSESYEQYF
>TRBJ2-7|TRBV19|.|.
TGTGCCAGTAGTATTGGCGAGACGTCGGGCGAGCAGTACTTC
CASSIGETSGEQYF
>TRBJ1-1|TRBV5-1|.|.
TGCGCCAGCAGCTTGTTAGCGAACACTGAAGCTTTCTTT
CASSLLANTEAFF
>TRBJ1-1|TRBV3-1/TRBV3-2|.|.
TGTGCCAGCAGCTTCGACAAGAACACTGAAGCTTTCTTT
CASSFDKNTEAFF
>TRBJ1-4|TRBV5-1|.|.
TGCGCCAGCAGCTTGGTTGGGACTACCAATGAAAAACTGTTTTTT
CASSLVGTTNEKLFF
>TRBJ2-2|TRBV6-2/TRBV6-3|.|.
TGTGCCAGCAGCCCTCAAAACACCGGGGAGCTGTTTTTT
CASSPQNTGELFF
>TRBJ2-2|TRBV5-6|.|.
TGTGCCAGCAGTTCAGGGCCGAACACCGGGGAGCTGTTTTTT
CASSSGPNTGELFF
>TRBJ2-3|TRBV7-2|.|TRBD2
TGTGCCAGCAGCGCAAGACTAGCGGATAGCACAGATACGCAGTATTTT
CASSARLADSTDTQYF
>TRBJ2-1|TRBV2|.|.
TGTGCCAGCAGTATTAACAATGAGCAGTTCTTC
CASSINNEQFF
>TRBJ2-2|TRBV20-1|once|.
TGCAGTGCTAGTTGGCAGGACGCCGGGGAGCTGTTTTTT
CSASWQDAGELFF
>TRBJ2-1|TRBV7-2|.|TRBD1
TGTGCCAGCAGCTTAGCAGGGGACAGCTCCTACAATGAGCAGTTCTTC
CASSLAGDSSYNEQFF
>TRBJ2-3|TRBV28|.|.
TGTGCCAGCAGTCGACAGGAGCCAGATACGCAGTATTTT
CASSRQEPDTQYF
>TRBJ2-5|TRBV9|.|.
TGTGCCAGCAGCGTAAAAGGACAGAGGGAGACCCAGTACTTC
CASSVKGQRETQYF
>TRBJ2-3|TRBV15|.|TRBD1
TGTGCCACCAGCAGAGATGGGACAGGCTCGGGAGATACGCAGTATTTT
CATSRDGTGSGDTQYF
>TRBJ2-1|TRBV5-1|.|.
TGCGCCAGCAGCTTCGGAACAGGCGATGAGCAGTTCTTC
CASSFGTGDEQFF
>TRBJ2-5|TRBV7-6|once|.
TGTGCCAGCAGCTACAAAGAGACCCAGTACTTC
CASSYKETQYF
>TRBJ2-7|TRBV29-1|.|.
TGCAGCGTTGGAACCTACGAGCAGTACTTC
CSVGTYEQYF
>TRBJ2-3|TRBV29-1|.|.
TGCAGCGTTGAAGATGGCGGGGATACGCAGTATTTT
CSVEDGGDTQYF
>TRBJ2-7|TRBV19|.|TRBD1
TGTGCCAGTTCACTCCAATTGGGGACAGGGACAATCTACGAGCAGTACTTC
CASSLQLGTGTIYEQYF
>TRBJ2-5|TRBV27|.|.
TGTGCCAGCAGTTTGACCAAATGGGAGACCCAGTACTTC
CASSLTKWETQYF
>TRBJ1-1|TRBV6-1|.|.
TGTGCCAGCAGTGAACAAGGGGCTAAAACCGAAGCTTTCTTT
CASSEQGAKTEAFF
>TRBJ2-5|TRBV20-1|.|.
TGCAGTGTGCAGGGGCGAGAGACCCAGTACTTC
CSVQGRETQYF
>TRBJ2-1|TRBV5-1|.|.
TGCGCCAGCAGCTTGGGCGGCAGCTCCTACAATGAGCAGTTCTTC
CASSLGGSSYNEQFF
>TRBJ2-7|TRBV20-1|.|.
TGCAGTGCTAGTTCTAGGGGCTACGAGCAGTACTTC
CSASSRGYEQYF
>TRBJ2-7|TRBV6-6|.|.
TGTGCCAGCAGTTACTCCGGGGTCGAGCAGTACTTC
CASSYSGVEQYF
>TRBJ1-5|TRBV28|.|.
TGTGCCAGCAGTTTTGCGGGGGGGGGACAGCCCCAGCATTTT
CASSFAGGGQPQHF
>TRBJ2-7|TRBV3-1/TRBV3-2|.|TRBD1
TGTGCCAGCAGCCCAGGACAGGGGGGGACCTACGAGCAGTACTTC
CASSPGQGGTYEQYF
>TRBJ2-3|TRBV3-1/TRBV3-2|.|.
TGTGCCAGCAGCCCCCGGGGACACCGGCAAGATACGCAGTATTTT
CASSPRGHRQDTQYF